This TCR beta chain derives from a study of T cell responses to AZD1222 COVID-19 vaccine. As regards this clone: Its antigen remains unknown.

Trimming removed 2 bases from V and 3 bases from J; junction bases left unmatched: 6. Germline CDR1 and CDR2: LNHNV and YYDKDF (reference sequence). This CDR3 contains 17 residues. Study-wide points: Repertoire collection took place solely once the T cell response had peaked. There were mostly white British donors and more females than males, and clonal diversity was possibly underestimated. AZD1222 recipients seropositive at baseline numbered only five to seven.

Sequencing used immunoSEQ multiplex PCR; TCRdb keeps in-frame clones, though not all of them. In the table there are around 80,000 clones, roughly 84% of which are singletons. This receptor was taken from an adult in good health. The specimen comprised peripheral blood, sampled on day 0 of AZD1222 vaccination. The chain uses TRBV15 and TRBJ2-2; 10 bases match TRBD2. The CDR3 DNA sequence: TGTGCCACCAGCAGAAGCGGGGGGGCCGAGTACACCGGGGAGCTGTTTTTT. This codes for CATSRSGGAEYTGELFF.